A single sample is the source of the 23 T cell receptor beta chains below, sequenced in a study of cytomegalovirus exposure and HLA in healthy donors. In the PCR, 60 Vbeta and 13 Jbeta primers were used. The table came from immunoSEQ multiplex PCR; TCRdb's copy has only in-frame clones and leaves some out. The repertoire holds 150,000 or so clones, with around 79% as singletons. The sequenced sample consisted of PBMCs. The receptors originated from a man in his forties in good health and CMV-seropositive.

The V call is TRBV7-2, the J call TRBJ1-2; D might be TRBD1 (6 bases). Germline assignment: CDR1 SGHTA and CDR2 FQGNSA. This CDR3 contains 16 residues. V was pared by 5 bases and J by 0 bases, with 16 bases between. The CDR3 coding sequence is TGTGCCAGCAGCATAAATACAGGGAGGGCTAACTATGGCTACACCTTC. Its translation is CASSINTGRANYGYTF.

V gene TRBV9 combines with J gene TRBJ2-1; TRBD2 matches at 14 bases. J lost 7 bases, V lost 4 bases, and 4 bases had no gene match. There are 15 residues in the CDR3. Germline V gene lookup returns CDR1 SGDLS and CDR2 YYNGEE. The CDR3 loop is CASSLGLAGVNEQFF. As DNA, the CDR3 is TGTGCCAGCAGCCTGGGACTAGCGGGAGTTAATGAGCAGTTCTTC.

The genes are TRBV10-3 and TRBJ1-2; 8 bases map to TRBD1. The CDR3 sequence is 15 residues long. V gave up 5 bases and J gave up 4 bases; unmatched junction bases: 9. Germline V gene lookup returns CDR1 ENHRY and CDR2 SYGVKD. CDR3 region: CAISQQIGQGYGYTF. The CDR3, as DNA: TGTGCCATCAGTCAACAGATCGGACAGGGCTATGGCTACACCTTC.

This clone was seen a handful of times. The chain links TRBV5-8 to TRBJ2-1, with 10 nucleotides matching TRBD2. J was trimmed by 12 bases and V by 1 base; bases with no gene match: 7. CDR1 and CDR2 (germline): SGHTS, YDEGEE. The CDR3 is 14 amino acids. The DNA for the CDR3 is TGTGCCAGCAGCTTGCGTCTAGCGGGAGTCGGGCAGTTCTTC. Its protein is CASSLRLAGVGQFF.

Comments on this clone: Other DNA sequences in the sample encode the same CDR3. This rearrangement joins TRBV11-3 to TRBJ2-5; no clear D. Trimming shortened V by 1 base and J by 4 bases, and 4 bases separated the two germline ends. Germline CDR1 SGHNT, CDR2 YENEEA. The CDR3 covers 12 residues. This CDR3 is CASSLVRETQYF. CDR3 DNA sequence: TGTGCCAGCAGCTTAGTTAGAGAGACCCAGTACTTC.

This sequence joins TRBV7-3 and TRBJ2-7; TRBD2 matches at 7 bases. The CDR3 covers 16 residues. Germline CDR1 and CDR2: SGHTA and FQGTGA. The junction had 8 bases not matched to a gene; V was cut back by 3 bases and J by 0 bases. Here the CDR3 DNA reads TGTGCCAGCAGCTTGCGAGCGGGACCCTCCTCCTACGAGCAGTACTTC. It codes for CASSLRAGPSSYEQYF.

The CDR3 spells CASVRPGMNTEAFF. Written as DNA, the CDR3 is TGTGCCAGTGTTCGTCCAGGTATGAACACTGAAGCTTTCTTT. V usage is TRBV19 and J usage is TRBJ1-1; D not certain. With 8 bases removed from V and 0 bases from J, the gap between germline ends came to 13 bases. Germline V gene lookup returns CDR1 LNHDA and CDR2 SQIVND (reference sequence). CDR3 length: 14 amino acids.

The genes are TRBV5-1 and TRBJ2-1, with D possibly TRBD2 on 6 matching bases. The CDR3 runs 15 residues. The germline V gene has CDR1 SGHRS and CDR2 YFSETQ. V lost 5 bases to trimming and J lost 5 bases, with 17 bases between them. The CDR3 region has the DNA TGCGCCAGCAGGGTGGTACTAGCCAGCCACAATGAGCAGTTCTTC. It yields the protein CASRVVLASHNEQFF.

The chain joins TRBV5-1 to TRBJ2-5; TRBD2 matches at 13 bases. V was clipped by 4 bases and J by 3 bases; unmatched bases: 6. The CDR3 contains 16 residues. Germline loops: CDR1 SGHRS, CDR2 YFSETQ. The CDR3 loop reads CASSPGLAGVEETQYF. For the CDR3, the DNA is TGCGCCAGCAGCCCAGGACTAGCGGGAGTTGAAGAGACCCAGTACTTC.

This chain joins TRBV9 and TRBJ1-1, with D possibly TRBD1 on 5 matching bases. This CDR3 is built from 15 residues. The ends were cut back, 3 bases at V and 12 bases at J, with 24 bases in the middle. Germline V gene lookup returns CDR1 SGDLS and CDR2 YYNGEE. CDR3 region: CASSASTTTAGVTFF. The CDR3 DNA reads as TGTGCCAGCAGCGCATCAACAACGACAGCGGGAGTAACTTTCTTT.

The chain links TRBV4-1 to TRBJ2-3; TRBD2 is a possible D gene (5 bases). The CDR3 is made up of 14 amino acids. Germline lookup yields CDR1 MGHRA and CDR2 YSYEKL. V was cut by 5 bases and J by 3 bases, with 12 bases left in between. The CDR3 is CASSYERLTDTQYF. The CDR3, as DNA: TGCGCCAGCAGCTACGAGCGGCTAACAGATACGCAGTATTTT.

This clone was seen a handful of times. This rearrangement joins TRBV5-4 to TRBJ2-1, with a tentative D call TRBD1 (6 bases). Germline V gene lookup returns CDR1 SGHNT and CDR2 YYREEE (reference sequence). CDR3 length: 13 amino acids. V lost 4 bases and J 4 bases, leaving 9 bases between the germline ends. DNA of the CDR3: TGTGCCAGCAGCGTACAGGGATACAATGAGCAGTTCTTC. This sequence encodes CASSVQGYNEQFF.

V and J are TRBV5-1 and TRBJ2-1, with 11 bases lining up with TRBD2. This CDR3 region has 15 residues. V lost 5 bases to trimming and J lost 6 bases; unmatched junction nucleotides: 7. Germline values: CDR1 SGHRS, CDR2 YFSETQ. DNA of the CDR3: TGCGCCAGCAGGGACACTAGCGGGAGTGTCAATGAGCAGTTCTTC. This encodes CASRDTSGSVNEQFF.

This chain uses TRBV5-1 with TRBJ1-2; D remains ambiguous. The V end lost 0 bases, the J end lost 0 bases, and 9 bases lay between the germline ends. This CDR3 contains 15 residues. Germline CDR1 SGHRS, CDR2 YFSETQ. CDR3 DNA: TGCGCCAGCAGCTTGGTGGCTCGCACTAACTATGGCTACACCTTC. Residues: CASSLVARTNYGYTF. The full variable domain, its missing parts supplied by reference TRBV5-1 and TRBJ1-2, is KAGVTQTPRYLIKTRGQQVTLSCSPISGHRSVSWYQQTPGQGLQFLFEYFSETQRNKGNFPGRFSGRQFSNSRSEMNVSTLELGDSALYLCASSLVARTNYGYTFGSGTRLTVV.

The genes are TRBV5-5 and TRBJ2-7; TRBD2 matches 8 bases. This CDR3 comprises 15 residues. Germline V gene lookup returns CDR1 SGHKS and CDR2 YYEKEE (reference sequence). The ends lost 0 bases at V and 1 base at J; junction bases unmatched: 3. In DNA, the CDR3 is TGTGCCAGCAGCTTGGAGGGCGGGAGGTCCTACGAGCAGTACTTC. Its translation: CASSLEGGRSYEQYF.

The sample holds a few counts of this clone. In DNA, the CDR3 is TGCGCCAGCAGCCCCCGAGCGGGAGGATCCTACGAGCAGTACTTC. Amino acid sequence: CASSPRAGGSYEQYF. The chain couples TRBV4-1 to TRBJ2-7, with 9 nucleotides matching TRBD2. V trimming: 4 bases; J trimming: 1 base; junction bases outside the gene matches: 5. Per the germline V gene, CDR1 is MGHRA and CDR2 is YSYEKL. This CDR3 is built from 15 residues.

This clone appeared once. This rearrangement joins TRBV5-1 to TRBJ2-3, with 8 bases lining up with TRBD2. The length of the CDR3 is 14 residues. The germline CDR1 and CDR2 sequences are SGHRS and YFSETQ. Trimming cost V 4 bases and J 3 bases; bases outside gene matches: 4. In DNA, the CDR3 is TGCGCCAGCAGCCCGGGACTAGGGACAGATACGCAGTATTTT. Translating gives CASSPGLGTDTQYF.

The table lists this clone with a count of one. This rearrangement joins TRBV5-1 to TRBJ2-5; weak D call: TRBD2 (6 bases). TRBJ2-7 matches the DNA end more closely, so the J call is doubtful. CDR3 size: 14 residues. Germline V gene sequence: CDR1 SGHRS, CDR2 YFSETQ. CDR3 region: CASSLGGDPGEQYF. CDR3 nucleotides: TGCGCCAGCAGCTTGGGGGGGGATCCCGGCGAGCAGTACTTC.

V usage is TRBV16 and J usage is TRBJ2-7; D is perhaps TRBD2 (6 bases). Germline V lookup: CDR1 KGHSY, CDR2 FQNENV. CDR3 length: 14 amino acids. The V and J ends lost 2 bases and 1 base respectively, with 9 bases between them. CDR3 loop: CASSQARGSYEQYF. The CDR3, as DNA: TGTGCCAGCAGCCAAGCCCGGGGGTCCTACGAGCAGTACTTC.

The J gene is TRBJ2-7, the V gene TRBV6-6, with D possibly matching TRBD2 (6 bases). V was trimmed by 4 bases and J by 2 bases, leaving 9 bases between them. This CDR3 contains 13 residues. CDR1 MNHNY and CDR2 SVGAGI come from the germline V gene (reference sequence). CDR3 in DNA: TGTGCCAGCAGTTCCGGGAGAACCTACGAGCAGTACTTC. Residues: CASSSGRTYEQYF.

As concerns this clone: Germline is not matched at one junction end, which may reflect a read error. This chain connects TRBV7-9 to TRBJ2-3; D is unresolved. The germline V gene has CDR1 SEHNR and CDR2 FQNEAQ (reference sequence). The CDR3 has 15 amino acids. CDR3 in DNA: TGTTCCAGCAGCTTATTGAGCCAGGCTCTGGATACGCAGTATTTT. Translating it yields CSSSLLSQALDTQYF.

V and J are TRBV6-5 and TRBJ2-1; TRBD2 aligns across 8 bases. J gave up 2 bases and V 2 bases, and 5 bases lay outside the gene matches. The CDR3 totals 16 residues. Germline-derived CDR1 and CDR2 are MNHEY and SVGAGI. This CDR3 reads CASSYSTSGTYNEQFF. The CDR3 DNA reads TGTGCCAGCAGTTACAGTACTAGCGGTACCTACAATGAGCAGTTCTTC.

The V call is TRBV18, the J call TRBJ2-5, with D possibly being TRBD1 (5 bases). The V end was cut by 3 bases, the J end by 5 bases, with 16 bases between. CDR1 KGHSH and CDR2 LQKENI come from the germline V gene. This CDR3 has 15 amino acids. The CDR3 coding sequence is TGTGCCAGCTCACCGTTGTGGGGCACTGGGGAGACCCAGTACTTC. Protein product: CASSPLWGTGETQYF. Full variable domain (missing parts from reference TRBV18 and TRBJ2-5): NAGVMQNPRHLVRRRGQEARLRCSPMKGHSHVYWYRQLPEEGLKFMVYLQKENIIDESGMPKERFSAEFPKEGPSILRIQQVVRGDSAAYFCASSPLWGTGETQYFGPGTRLLVL.